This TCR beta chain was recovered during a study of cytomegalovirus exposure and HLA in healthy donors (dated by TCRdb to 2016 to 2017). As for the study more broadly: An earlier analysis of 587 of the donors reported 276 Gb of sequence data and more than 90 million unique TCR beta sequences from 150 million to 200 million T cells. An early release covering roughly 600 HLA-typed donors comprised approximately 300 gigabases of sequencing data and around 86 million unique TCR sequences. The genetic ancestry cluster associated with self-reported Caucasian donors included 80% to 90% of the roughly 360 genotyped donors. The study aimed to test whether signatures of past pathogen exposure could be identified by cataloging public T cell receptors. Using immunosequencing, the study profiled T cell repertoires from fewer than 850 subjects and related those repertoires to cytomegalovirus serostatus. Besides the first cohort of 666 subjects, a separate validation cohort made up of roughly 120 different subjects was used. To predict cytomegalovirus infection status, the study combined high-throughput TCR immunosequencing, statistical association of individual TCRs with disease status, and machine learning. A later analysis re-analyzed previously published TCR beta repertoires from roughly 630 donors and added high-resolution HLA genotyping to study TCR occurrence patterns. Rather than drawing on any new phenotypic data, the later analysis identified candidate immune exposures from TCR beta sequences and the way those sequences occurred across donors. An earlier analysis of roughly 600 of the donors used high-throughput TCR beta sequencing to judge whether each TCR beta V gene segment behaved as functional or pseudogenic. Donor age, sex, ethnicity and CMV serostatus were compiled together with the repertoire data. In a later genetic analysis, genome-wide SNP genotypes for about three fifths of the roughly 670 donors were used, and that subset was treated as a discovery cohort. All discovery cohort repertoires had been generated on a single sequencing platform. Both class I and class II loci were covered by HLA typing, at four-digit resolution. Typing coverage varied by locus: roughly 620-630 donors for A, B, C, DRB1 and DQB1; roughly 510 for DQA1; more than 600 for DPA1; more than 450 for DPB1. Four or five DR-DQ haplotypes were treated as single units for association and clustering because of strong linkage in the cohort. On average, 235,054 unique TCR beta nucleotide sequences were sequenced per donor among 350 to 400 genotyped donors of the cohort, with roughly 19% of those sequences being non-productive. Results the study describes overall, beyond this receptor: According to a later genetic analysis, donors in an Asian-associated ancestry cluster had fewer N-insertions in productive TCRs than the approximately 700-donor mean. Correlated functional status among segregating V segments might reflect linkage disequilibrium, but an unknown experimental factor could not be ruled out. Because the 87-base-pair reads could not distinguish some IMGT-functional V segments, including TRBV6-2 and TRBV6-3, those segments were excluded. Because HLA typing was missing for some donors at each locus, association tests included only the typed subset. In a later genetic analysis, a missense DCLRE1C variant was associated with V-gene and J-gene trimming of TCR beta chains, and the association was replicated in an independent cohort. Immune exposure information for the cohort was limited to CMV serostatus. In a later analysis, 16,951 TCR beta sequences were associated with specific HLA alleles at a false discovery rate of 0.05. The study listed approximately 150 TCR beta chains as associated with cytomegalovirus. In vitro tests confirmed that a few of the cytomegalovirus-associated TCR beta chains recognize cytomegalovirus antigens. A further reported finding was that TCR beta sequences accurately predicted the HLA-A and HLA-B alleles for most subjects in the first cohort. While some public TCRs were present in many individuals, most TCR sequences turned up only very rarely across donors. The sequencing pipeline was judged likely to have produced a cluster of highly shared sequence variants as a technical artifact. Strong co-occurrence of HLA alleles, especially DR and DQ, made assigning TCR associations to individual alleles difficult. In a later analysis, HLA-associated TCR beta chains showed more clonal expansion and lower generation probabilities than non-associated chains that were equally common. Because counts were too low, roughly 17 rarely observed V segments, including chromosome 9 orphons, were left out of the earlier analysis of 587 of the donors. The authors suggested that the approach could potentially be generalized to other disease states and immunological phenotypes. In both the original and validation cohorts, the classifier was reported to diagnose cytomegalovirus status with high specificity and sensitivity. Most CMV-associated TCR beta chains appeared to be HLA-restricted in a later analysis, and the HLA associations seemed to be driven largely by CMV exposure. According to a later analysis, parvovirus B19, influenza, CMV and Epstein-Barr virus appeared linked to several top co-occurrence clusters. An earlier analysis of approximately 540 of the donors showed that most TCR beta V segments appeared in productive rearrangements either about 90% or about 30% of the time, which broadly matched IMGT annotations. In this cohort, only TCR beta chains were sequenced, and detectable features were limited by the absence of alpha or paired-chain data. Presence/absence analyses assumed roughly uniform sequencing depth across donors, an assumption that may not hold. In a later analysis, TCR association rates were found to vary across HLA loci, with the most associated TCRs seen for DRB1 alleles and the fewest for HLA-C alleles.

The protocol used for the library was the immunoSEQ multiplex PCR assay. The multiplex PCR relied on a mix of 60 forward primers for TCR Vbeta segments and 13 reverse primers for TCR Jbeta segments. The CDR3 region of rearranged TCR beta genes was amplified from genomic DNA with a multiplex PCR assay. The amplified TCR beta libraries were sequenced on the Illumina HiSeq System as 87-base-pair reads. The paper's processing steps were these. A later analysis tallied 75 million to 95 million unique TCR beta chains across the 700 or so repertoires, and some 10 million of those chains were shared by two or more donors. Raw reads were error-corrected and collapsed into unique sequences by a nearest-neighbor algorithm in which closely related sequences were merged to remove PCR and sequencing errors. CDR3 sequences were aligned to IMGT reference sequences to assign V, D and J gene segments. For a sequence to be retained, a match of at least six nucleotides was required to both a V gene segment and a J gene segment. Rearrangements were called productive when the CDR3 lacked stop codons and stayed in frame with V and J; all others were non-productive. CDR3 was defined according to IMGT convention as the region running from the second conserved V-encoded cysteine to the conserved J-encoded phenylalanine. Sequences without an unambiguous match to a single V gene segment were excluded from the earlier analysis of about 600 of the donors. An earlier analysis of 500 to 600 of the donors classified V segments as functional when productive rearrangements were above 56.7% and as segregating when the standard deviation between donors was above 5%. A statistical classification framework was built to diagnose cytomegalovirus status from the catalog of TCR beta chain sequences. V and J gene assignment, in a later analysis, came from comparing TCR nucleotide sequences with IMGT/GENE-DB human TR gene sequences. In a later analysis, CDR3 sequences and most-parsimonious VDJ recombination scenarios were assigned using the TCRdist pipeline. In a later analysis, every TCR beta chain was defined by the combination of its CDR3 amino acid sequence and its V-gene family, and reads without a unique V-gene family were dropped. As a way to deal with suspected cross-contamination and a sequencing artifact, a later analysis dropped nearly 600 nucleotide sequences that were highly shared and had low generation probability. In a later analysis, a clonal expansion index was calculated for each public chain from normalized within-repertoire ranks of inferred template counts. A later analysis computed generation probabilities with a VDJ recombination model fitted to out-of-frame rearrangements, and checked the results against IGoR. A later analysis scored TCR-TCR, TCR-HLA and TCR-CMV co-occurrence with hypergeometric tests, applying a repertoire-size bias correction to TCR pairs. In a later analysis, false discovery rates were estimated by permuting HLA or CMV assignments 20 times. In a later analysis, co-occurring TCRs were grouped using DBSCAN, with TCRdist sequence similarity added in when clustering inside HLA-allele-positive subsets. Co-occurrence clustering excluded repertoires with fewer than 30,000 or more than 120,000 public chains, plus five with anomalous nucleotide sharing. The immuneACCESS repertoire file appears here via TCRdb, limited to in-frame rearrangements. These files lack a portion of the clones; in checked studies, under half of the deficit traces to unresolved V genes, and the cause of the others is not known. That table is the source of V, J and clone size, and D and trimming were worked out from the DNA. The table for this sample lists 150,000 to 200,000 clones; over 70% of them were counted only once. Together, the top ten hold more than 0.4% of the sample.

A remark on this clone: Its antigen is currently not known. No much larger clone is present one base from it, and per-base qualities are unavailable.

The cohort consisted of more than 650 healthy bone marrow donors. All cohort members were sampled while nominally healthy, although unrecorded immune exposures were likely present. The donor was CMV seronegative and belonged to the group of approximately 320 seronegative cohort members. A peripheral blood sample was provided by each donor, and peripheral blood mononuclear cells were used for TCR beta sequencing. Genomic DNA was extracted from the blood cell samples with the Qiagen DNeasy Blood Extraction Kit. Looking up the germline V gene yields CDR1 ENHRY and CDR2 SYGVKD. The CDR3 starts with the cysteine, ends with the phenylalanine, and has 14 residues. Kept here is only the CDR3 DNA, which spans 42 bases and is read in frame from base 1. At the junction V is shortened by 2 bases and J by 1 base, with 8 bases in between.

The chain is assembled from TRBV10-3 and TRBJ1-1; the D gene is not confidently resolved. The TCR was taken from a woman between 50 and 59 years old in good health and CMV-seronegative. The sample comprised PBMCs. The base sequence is TGTGCCATCAGTGAGCAAACAGAGAACACTGAAGCTTTCTTT. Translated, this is CAISEQTENTEAFF.